Here is one T cell receptor (beta chain) with its context. Antigen: not known. The data are from a study of response to subunit inactivated influenza vaccine. After removal of 4 bases from V and 13 bases from J, the junction contained 9 bases not matched to a gene. This CDR3 comprises 13 residues. Germline loops: CDR1 SGHTA, CDR2 FQGTGA. From the RT-PCR reads, TCRdb called clonotypes with MiXCR, one entry per CDR3 protein. Of 500,000 to 600,000 distinct CDR3 sequences detected, 12% appear once; the ten largest clones hold roughly 10%. Study-wide points: The study's authors posited that every seasonal influenza vaccination enlists few new T cells.

This rearrangement joins TRBV7-3 to TRBJ2-1; 8 bases fit TRBD1. This specimen consisted of PBMCs from blood, obtained on the day of vaccination. The TCR originated in a man aged 45-60 years who received an inactivated influenza vaccine. CDR3 amino acids: CASSSTSQGAQFF. CDR3 DNA sequence: TGTGCCAGCAGCTCGACCTCCCAGGGGGCCCAGTTCTTC.